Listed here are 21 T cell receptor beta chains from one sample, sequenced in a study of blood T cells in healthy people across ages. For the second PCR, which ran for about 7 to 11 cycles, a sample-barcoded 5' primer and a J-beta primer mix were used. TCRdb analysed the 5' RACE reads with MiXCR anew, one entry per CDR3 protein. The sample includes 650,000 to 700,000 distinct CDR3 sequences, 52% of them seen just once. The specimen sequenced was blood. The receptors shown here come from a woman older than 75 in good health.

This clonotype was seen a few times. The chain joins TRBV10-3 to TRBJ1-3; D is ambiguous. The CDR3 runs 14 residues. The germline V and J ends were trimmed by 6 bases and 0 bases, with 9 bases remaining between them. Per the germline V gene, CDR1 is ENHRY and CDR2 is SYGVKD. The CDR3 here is CAIRLDASGNTIYF. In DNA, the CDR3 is TGTGCCATCAGACTGGACGCCTCTGGAAACACCATATATTTT.

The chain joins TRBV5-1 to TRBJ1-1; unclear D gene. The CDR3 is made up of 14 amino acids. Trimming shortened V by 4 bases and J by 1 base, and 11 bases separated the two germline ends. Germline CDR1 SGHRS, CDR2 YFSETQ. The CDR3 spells CASSLHKSNTEAFF. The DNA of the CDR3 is TGCGCCAGCAGCCTCCACAAGTCGAACACTGAAGCTTTCTTT. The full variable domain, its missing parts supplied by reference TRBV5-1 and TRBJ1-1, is KAGVTQTPRYLIKTRGQQVTLSCSPISGHRSVSWYQQTPGQGLQFLFEYFSETQRNKGNFPGRFSGRQFSNSRSEMNVSTLELGDSALYLCASSLHKSNTEAFFGQGTRLTVV.

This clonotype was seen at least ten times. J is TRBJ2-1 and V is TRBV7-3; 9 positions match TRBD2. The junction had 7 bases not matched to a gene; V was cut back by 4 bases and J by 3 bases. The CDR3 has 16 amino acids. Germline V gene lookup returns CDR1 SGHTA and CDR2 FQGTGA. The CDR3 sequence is CASSSQILAGYNEQFF. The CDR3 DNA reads TGTGCCAGCAGCTCCCAAATACTAGCGGGCTACAATGAGCAGTTCTTC. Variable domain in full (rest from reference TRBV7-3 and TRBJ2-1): GAGVSQTPSNKVTEKGKYVELRCDPISGHTALYWYRQSLGQGPEFLIYFQGTGAADDSGLPNDRFFAVRPEGSVSTLKIQRTERGDSAVYLCASSSQILAGYNEQFFGPGTRLTVL.

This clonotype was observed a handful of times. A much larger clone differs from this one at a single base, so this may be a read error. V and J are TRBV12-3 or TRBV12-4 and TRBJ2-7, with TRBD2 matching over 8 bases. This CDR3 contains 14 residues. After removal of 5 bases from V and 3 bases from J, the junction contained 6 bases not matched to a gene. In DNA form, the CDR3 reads TGTGCCAGCAGTGTTGGGACTAGGGGCTACGAGCAGTACTTC. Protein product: CASSVGTRGYEQYF.

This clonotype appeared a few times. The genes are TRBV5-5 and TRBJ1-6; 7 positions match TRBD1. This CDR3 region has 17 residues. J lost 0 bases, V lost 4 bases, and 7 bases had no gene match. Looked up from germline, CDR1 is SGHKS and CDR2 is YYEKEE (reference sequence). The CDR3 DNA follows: TGTGCCAGCAGCGGGAGGGGGCCCGGCTCCTATAATTCACCCCTCCACTTT. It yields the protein CASSGRGPGSYNSPLHF.

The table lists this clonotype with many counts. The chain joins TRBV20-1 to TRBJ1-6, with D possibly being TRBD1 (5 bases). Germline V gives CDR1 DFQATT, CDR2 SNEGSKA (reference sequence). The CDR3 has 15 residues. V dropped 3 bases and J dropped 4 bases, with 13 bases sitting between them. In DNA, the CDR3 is TGCAGTGCTAGGGAGGAGTGGGGGTATAATTCACCCCTCCACTTT. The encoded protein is CSAREEWGYNSPLHF.

This CDR3 reads CARSQGPLWGAFF. CDR3 nucleotides: TGTGCCCGCTCTCAGGGGCCCCTTTGGGGGGCTTTCTTT. The J gene is TRBJ1-1, the V gene TRBV19; TRBD1 is a possible D gene (6 bases). The V gene's germline CDR1 is LNHDA and CDR2 SQIVND (reference sequence). CDR3 length: 13 amino acids. V was cut by 11 bases and J by 11 bases, with 24 bases left in between.

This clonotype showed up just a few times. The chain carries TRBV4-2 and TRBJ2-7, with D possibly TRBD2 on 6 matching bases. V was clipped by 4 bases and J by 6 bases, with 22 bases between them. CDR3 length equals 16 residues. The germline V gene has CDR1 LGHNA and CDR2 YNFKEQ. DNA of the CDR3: TGTGCCAGCAGCCGAGGCGATGCGAAGCGGGTGTCCGAGCAGTACTTC. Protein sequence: CASSRGDAKRVSEQYF.

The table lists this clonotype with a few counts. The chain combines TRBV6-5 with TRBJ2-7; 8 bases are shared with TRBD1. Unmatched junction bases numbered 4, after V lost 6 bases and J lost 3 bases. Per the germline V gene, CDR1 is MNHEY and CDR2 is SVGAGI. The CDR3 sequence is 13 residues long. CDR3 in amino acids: CASSRQGYYEQYF. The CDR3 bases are TGTGCCAGCAGCCGACAGGGGTACTACGAGCAGTACTTC.

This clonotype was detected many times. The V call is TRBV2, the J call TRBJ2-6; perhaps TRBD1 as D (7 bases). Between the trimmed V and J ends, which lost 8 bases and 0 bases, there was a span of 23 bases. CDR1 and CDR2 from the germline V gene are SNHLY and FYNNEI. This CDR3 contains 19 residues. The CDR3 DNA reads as TGTGCCAGCGGGGGGCTGAAGGGGGCCCACAGCTCTGGGGCCAACGTCCTGACTTTC. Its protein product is CASGGLKGAHSSGANVLTF.

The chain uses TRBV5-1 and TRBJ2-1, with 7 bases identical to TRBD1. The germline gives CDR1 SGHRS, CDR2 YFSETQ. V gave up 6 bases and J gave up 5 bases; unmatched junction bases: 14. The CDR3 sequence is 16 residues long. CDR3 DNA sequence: TGCGCCAGCACCCGACAGGGAATCGCGGATAACAATGAGCAGTTCTTC. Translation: CASTRQGIADNNEQFF.

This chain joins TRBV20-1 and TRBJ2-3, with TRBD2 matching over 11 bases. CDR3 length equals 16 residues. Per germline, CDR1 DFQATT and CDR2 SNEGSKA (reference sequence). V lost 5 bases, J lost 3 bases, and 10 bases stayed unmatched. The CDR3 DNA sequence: TGCAGTGCTTATCCATCAACTAGCGGGAGTACAGATACGCAGTATTTT. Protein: CSAYPSTSGSTDTQYF.

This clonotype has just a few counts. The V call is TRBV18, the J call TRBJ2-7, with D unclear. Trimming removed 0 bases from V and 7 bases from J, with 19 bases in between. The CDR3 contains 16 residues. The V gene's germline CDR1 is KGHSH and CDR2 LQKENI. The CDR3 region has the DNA TGTGCCAGCTCACCACCGGGCCTCATAAGCGACAATGAGCAGTACTTC. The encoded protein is CASSPPGLISDNEQYF.

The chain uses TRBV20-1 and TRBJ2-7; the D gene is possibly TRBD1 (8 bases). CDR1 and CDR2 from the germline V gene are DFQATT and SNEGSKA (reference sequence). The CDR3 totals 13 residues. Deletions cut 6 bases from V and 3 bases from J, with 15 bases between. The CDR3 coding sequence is TGCAGTGCCACAGGGGGGGGAGACTACGAGCAGTACTTC. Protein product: CSATGGGDYEQYF.

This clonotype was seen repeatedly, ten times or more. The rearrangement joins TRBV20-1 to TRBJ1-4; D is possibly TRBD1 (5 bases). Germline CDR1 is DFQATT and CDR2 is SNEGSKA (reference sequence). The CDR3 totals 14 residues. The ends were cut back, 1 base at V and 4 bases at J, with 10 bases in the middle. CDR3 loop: CSARARDGNEKLFF. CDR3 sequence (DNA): TGCAGTGCTAGAGCCAGGGATGGTAATGAAAAACTGTTTTTT.

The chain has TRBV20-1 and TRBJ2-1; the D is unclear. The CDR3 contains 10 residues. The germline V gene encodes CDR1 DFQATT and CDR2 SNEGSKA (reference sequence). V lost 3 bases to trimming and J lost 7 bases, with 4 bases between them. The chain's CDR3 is CSASKNEQFF. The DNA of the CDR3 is TGCAGTGCTAGTAAAAATGAGCAGTTCTTC.

CDR3 region: CASTLKVAGVNEQFF. CDR3 bases: TGTGCCAGCACCCTAAAGGTGGCGGGAGTTAATGAGCAGTTCTTC. The J gene is TRBJ2-1, the V gene TRBV6-5; TRBD2 aligns across 7 bases. Per the germline V gene, CDR1 is MNHEY and CDR2 is SVGAGI. CDR3 length: 15 residues. Trimming took 7 bases from V and 7 from J; bases not matched to a gene: 13.

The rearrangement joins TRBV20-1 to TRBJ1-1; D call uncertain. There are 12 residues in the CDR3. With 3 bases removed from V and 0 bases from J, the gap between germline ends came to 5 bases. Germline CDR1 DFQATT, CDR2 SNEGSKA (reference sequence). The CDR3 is CSARGLNTEAFF. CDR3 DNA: TGCAGTGCTAGGGGGTTGAACACTGAAGCTTTCTTT.

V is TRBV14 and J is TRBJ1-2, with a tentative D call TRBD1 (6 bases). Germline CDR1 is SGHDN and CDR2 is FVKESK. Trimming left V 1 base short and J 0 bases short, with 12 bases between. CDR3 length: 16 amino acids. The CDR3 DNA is TGTGCCAGCAGCCAAGGGGGGACACCCCCTAACTATGGCTACACCTTC. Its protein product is CASSQGGTPPNYGYTF.

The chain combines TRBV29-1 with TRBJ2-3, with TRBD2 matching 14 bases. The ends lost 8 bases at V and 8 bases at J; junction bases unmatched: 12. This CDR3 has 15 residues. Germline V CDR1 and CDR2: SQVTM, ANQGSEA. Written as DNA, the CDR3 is TGCAGCCACTCGGGACTAGCGGGAGATGGTGCTACGCAGTATTTT. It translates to CSHSGLAGDGATQYF.

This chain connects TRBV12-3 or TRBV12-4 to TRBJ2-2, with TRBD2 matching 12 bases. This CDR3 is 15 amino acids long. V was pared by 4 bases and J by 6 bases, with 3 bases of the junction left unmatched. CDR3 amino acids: CASSSSGGGSGELFF. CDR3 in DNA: TGTGCCAGCAGTTCTAGCGGGGGGGGCTCCGGGGAGCTGTTTTTT.